The present TCR beta chain was sequenced within a study of cytomegalovirus exposure and HLA in healthy donors. Study-level points and caveats: Rates of TCR association differed by HLA locus in a later analysis, with DRB1 highest and HLA-C lowest.

Concerning this clone itself: Its antigen is as yet unknown.

CDR1 is SGDLS, CDR2 YYNGEE, per germline. This CDR3 has 13 amino acids. V shed 2 bases and J shed 6 bases, with 9 bases lying between them. 13 Jbeta primers and 60 Vbeta primers were used for the PCR. Only in-frame clones appear in the TCRdb table, and some are missing; sequencing was by immunoSEQ multiplex PCR. The data contain some 180,000 clones, 8.5% to 10% of them seen just once; the ten biggest clones take up roughly 1.3%. This chain joins TRBV9 and TRBJ2-1; no definite D call. Sequenced sample: PBMCs. The TCR originated in a woman younger than 45 in good health and CMV-seropositive. The DNA of the CDR3 is TGTGCCAGCAGCGTGACCTCTAGCAATGAGCAGTTCTTC. Translation gives CASSVTSSNEQFF. Full variable domain (missing parts from reference TRBV9 and TRBJ2-1): DSGVTQTPKHLITATGQRVTLRCSPRSGDLSVYWYQQSLDQGLQFLIQYYNGEERAKGNILERFSAQQFPDLHSELNLSSLELGDSALYFCASSVTSSNEQFFGPGTRLTVL.